A single sample gave rise to the 5 T cell receptor beta chains below, sequenced in a study of blood T cells in healthy people across ages. Then a second PCR, running roughly 6 to 12 cycles, was carried out with a sample-barcoded 5' primer and a J-beta primer mix. TCRdb reprocessed the 5' RACE reads via MiXCR and lists one record per CDR3 protein. The data contain approximately 960,000 distinct CDR3 sequences, about 28% of them singletons. These same records also appear under a second study, on T cells of mothers and their children.

Sample: blood. All receptors come from a woman between 40 and 50 years old in good health.

This clonotype came up a few times. V gene TRBV27 combines with J gene TRBJ2-1, with D possibly being TRBD1 (5 bases). The ends were cut back, 6 bases at V and 0 bases at J, with 6 bases in the middle. Germline V lookup: CDR1 MNHEY, CDR2 SMNVEV (reference sequence). This CDR3 comprises 13 residues. CDR3: CASRGHSYNEQFF. CDR3 nucleotide sequence: TGTGCCAGCAGGGGGCACTCCTACAATGAGCAGTTCTTC.

This rearrangement joins TRBV5-1 to TRBJ2-1; 9 bases match TRBD1. V gave up 4 bases and J gave up 3 bases; unmatched junction bases: 5. This CDR3 is built from 15 residues. The V gene's germline CDR1 is SGHRS and CDR2 YFSETQ. The CDR3 loop reads CASSPGGQGYNEQFF. CDR3 coding DNA: TGCGCCAGCAGCCCTGGGGGACAGGGCTACAATGAGCAGTTCTTC.

This clonotype was seen a few times. The chain uses TRBV28 and TRBJ2-3; TRBD2 aligns across 11 bases. Losses at the gene ends were 2 bases for V and 5 bases for J; bases not matched to a gene: 15. This CDR3 region has 19 residues. Per the germline V gene, CDR1 is MDHEN and CDR2 is SYDVKM. The CDR3 region is CASSLLGAQTSGVQDTQYF. Here the CDR3 DNA reads TGTGCCAGCAGTTTACTGGGGGCTCAGACTAGCGGGGTGCAAGATACGCAGTATTTT.

The chain combines TRBV10-3 with TRBJ2-3; 12 positions agree with TRBD1. This CDR3 spans 17 amino acids. The ends lost 4 bases at V and 4 bases at J; junction bases unmatched: 9. Looked up from germline, CDR1 is ENHRY and CDR2 is SYGVKD. The DNA for the CDR3 is TGTGCCATCAGTGTCACCGGGACAGGGGGCAACGCAGATACGCAGTATTTT. Translated, it gives CAISVTGTGGNADTQYF.

This clonotype has more than one count but fewer than ten. An end of the junction differs from the germline gene, which may be a read error. The chain has TRBV20-1 and TRBJ2-7; possibly TRBD2 for D (6 bases). This CDR3 has 14 residues. CDR1 is DFQATT, CDR2 SNEGSKA, per germline (reference sequence). CDR3 residues: CSAGDGGIGYEQYF. The CDR3 DNA sequence: TGCAGTGCTGGAGATGGGGGGATCGGGTACGAGCAGTACTTC.